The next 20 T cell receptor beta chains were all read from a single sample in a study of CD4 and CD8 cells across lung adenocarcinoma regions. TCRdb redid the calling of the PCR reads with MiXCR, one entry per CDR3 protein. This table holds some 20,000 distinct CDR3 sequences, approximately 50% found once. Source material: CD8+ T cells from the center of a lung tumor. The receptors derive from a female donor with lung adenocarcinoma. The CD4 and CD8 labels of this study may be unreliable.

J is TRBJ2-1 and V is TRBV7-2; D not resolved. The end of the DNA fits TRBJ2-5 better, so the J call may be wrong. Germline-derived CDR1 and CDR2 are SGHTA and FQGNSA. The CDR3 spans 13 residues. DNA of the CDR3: TGTGCCAGCAGCCTCGCAGACCAAGAGACCCAGTACTTC. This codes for CASSLADQETQYF.

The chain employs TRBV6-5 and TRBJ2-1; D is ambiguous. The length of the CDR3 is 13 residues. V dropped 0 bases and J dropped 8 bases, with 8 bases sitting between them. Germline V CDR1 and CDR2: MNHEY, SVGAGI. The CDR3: CASSYSMGYEQFF. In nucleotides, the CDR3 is TGTGCCAGCAGTTACTCAATGGGCTATGAGCAGTTCTTC.

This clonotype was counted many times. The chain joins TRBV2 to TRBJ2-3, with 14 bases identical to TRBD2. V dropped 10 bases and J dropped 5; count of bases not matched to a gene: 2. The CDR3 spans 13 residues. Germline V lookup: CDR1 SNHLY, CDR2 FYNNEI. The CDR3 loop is CATGTSGRDTQYF. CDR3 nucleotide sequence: TGTGCCACCGGGACTAGCGGGAGAGATACGCAGTATTTT.

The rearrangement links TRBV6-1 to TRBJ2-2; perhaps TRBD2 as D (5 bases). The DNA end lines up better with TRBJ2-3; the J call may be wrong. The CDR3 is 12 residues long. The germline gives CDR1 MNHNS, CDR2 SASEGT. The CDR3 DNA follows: TGTGCCAGCCGTGTTGCAACCGGGGCGCAGTATTTT. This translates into CASRVATGAQYF.

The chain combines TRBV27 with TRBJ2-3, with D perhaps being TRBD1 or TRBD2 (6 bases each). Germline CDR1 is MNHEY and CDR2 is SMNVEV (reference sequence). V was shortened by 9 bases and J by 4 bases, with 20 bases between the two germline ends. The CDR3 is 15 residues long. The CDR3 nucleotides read TGTGCCAGGGGTACCGGGGGCAGTGGCCCAGATACGCAGTATTTT. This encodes CARGTGGSGPDTQYF.

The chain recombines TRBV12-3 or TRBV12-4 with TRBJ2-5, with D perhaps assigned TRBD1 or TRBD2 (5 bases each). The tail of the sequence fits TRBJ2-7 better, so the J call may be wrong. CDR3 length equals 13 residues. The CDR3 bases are TGTGCCAGCAGGGGGGACGCAGCCTACGAGCAGTACTTC. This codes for CASRGDAAYEQYF.

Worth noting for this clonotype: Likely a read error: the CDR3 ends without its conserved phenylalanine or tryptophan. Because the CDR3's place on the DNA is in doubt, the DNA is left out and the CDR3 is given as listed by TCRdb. The chain's CDR3 is CAQQLIEN. The genes are TRBV7-1 and TRBJ2-5. TRBV7-1 is identified as an open reading frame with a role that is uncertain. Ends included, the CDR3 has 8 residues.

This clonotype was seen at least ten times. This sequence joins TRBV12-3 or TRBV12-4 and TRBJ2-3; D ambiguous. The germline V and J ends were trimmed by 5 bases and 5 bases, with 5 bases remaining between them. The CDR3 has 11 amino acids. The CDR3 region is CASSQVDTQYF. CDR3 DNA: TGTGCCAGCAGTCAGGTAGATACGCAGTATTTT.

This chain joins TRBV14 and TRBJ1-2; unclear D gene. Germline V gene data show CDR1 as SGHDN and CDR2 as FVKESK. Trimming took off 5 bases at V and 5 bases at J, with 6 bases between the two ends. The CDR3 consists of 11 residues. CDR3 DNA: TGTGCCAGCAGCGACGATTATGGCTACACCTTC. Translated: CASSDDYGYTF.

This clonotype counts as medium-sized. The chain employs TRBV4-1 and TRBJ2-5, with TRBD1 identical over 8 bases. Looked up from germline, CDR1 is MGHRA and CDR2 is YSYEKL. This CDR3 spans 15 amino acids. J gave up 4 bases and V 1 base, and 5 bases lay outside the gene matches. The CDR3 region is CASSQGTGLGETQYF. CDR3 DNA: TGCGCCAGCAGCCAAGGGACAGGGCTTGGAGAGACCCAGTACTTC.

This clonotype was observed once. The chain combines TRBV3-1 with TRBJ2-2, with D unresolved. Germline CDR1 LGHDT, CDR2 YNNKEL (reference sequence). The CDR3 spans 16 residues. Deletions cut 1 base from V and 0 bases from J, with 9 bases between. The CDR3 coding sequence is TGTGCCAGCAGCCAAGGGACCCAACCGAACACCGGGGAGCTGTTTTTT. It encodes CASSQGTQPNTGELFF.

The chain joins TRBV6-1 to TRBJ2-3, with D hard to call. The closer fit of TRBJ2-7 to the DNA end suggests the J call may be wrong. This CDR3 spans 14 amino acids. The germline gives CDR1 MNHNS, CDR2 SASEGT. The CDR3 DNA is TGTGCCAGCAGGTGGCCCGGGTTCAGTAGGAAGCAGTACTTC. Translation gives CASRWPGFSRKQYF.

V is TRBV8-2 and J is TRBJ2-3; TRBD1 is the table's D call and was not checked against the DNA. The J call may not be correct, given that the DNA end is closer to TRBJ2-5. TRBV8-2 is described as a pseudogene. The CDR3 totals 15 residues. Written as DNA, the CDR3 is TGTGGCAGGAGGACCCGGGGCAGCGACAAAGAGACCCAGTACTTC. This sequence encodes CGRRTRGSDKETQYF.

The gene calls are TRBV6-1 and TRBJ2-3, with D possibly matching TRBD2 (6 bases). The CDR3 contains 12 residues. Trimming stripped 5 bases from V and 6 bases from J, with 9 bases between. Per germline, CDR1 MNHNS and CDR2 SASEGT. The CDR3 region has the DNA TGTGCCAGCAGTCCCGGGAGCGATACGCAGTATTTT. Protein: CASSPGSDTQYF.

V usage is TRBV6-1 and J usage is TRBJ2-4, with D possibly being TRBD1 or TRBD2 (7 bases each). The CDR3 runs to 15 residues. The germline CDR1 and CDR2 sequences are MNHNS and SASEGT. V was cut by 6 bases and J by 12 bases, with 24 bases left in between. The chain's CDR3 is CASRQGGCAKDTQYF. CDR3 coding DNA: TGTGCCAGCAGGCAGGGGGGGTGCGCCAAAGATACTCAGTACTTC.

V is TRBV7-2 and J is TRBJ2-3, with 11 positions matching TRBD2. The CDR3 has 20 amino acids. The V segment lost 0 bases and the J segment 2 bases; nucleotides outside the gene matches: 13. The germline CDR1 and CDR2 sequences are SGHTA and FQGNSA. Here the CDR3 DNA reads TGTGCCAGCAGCTTAGCAACTAGCGGGAGCGGAACCCGCTACACAGATACGCAGTATTTT. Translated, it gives CASSLATSGSGTRYTDTQYF.

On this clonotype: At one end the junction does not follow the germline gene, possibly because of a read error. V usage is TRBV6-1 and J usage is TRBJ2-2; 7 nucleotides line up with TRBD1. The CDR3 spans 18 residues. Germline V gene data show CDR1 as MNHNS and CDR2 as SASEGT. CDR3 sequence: CASSERGWGNTSTGALFF. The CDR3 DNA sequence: TGTGCCAGCAGTGAAAGGGGTTGGGGTAACACAAGCACAGGGGCGCTGTTTTTT.

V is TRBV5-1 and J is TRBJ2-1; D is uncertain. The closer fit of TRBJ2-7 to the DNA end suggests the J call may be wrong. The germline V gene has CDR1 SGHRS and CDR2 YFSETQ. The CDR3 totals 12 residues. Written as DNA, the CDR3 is TGCGCCAGCAGCTTGGTTCAGTACGAGCAGTACTTC. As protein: CASSLVQYEQYF.

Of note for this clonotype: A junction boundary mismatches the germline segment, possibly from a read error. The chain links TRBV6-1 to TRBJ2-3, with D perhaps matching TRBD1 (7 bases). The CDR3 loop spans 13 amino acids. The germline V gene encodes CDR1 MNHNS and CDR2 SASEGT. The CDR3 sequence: CARRMCGTDTQYF. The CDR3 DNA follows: TGTGCCAGGCGGATGTGCGGGACAGATACGCAGTATTTC.

The CDR3 region has the DNA TGTGCCGGCGGTGTCGGGGGCCGTGCCCAAGAGACCCAGTACTTC. Translating gives CAGGVGGRAQETQYF. The chain carries TRBV6-1 and TRBJ2-5; D assignment may be TRBD1 or TRBD2 (6 bases each). The V and J ends lost 11 bases and 1 base respectively, with 20 bases between them. The CDR3 is 15 residues long. The germline V gene has CDR1 MNHNS and CDR2 SASEGT.